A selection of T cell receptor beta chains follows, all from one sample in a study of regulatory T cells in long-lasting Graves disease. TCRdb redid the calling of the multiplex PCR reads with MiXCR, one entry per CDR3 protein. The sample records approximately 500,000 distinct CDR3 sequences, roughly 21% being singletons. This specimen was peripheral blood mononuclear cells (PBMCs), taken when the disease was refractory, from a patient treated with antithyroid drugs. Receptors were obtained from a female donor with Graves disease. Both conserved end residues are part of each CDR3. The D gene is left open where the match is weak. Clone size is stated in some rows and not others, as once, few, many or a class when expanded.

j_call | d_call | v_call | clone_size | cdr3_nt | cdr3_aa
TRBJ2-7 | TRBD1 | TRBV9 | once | TGTGCCAGCAGCGCCGGGACAGGGAGCTCCTACGAGCAGTACTTC | CASSAGTGSSYEQYF
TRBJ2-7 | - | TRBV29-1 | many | TGCAGCGTTGTGACTGGGACCTACGAGCAGTACTTC | CSVVTGTYEQYF
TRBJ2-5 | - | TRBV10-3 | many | TGTGCCATCTCTTTAGTGCAAGACTCTGAGACCCAGTACTTC | CAISLVQDSETQYF
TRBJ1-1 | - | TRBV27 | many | TGTGCCAGCAAATGGGGATTGTCCACTGAAGCTTTCTTT | CASKWGLSTEAFF
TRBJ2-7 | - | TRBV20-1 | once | TGCAGTGCGAAAGGACGGGGGGCTTTATACGAGCAGTACTTC | CSAKGRGALYEQYF
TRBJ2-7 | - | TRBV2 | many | TGTGCCAGCAGTGACCTCAGGAGCCCCCCATCAGAGCAGTACTTC | CASSDLRSPPSEQYF
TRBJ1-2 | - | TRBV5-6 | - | TGTGCCAGCAGCTTCCCAAGACAGGACTATGGCTACACCTTC | CASSFPRQDYGYTF
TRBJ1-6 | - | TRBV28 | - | TGTGCCAGCAGTTTATCCCTAGGCTATAATTCACCCCTCCACTTT | CASSLSLGYNSPLHF
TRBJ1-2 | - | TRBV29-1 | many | TGCAGCGTCCCCGGGGGGAGGCACACCTTC | CSVPGGRHTF
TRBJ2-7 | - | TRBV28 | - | TGTGCCAGCAGCGGCCGGGACCTCCCCCACAGTTTC | CASSGRDLPHSF
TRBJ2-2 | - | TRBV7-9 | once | TGTGCCAGCAGCCTCTCGGACCGGGACCGGGGCACCGGGGAGCTGTTTTTT | CASSLSDRDRGTGELFF
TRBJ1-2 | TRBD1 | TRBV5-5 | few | TGTGCCAGCAGCTACCCGGGACAGGGCCAGTCCGGCTACACCTTC | CASSYPGQGQSGYTF
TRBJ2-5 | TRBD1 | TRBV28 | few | TGTGCCAGCAGTTCCCCGGACAGGCCCCAAGAGACCCAGTACTTC | CASSSPDRPQETQYF
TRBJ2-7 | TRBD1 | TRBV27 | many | TGTGCCAGCAGACTGACAGGGGCCTACGAGCAGTACTTC | CASRLTGAYEQYF
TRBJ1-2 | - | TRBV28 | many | TGTGCCAGCAGTTATCGGGGGTACTATGGCTACACCTTC | CASSYRGYYGYTF
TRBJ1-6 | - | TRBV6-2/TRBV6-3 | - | TGTGCCAGCAGTTACTCGATTCGGCAGGGGAATTCACCCCTCCACTTT | CASSYSIRQGNSPLHF
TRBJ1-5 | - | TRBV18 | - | TGTGCCAGCTCACGATCTATCGGGGGGGTTGGCAATCAGCCCCAGCATTTT | CASSRSIGGVGNQPQHF
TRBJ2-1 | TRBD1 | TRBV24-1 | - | TGTGCCACCAGTGATTTGCTAACGGAGACAGGGGTTTATGAGCAGTTCTTC | CATSDLLTETGVYEQFF
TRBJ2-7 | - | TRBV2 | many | TGTGCCAGCAGTGCCAACAGGGTCATGGAGCAGTACTTC | CASSANRVMEQYF
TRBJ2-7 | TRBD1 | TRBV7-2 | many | TGTGCCAGCAGCTATCAGGGGGTCGGGTACGAGCAGTACTTC | CASSYQGVGYEQYF
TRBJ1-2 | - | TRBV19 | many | TGTGCCACCTGGACAGACTCCCTCTATGGCTACACCTTC | CATWTDSLYGYTF
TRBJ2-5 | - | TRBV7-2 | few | TGTGCCAGCAGCTTAGCCCCGCTAGAGCCTCCCCAAGAGACCCAGTACTTC | CASSLAPLEPPQETQYF
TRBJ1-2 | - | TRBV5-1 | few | TGCGCCAGCAGCTTGGCTGAGTGGCCGCTCGGAGGGAGCTTC | CASSLAEWPLGGSF
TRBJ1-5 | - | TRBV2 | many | TGTGCCAGCAGGGGGGACAATCAGCCCCAGCATTTT | CASRGDNQPQHF
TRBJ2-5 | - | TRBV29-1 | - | TGCAACGTTTTACCGGGCCCTACTTCAGAGACCCAGTACTTC | CNVLPGPTSETQYF
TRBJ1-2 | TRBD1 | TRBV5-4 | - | TGTGCCAGCAGCCTGGAAACCGGACAGGGTCACGGCTACACCTTC | CASSLETGQGHGYTF
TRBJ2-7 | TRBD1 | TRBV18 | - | TGTGCCAGCTCACCAGTGGACAGGGCGACCTACGAGCAGTACTTC | CASSPVDRATYEQYF
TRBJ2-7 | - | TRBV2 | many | TGTGCCAGCAGTCCCGACGGATTAGGCGAGCAGTACTTC | CASSPDGLGEQYF
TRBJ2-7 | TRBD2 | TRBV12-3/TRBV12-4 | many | TGTGCCAGCAGTCCCCGAAGACTAGCGGGGTCCTACGAGCAGTACTTC | CASSPRRLAGSYEQYF
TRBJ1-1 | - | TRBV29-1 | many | TGCAGCGGGGAGGGGATCACTGAAGCTTTCTTT | CSGEGITEAFF
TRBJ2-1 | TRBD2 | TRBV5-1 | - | TGCGCCAGCAGCACCCAGGGAAGCGGGAACTATGAGCAGTTCTTC | CASSTQGSGNYEQFF
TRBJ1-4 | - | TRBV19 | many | TGTGCCAGTGGATCGGGGCATTTGGATGAAAAACTGTTTTTT | CASGSGHLDEKLFF
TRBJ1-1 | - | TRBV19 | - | TGTGCCAGTAGTGCCGCCGGGGCCTGGACTGAAGCTTTCTTT | CASSAAGAWTEAFF
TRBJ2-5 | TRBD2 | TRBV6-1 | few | TGTGCCAGCAGTGGGGGGGGTCTTCGGGAGACCCAGTACTTC | CASSGGGLRETQYF
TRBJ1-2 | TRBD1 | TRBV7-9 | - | TGTGCCAGCAGCTCCGTGACAGGGAACTATGGCTACACCTTC | CASSSVTGNYGYTF
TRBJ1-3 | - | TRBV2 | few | TGTGCCAGCAGTGAAGCGCCAGGAAACACCATATATTTT | CASSEAPGNTIYF
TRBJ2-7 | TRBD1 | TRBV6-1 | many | TGTGCCAGCAGTAGGGACAGGGGCGGGGTCTACGAGCAGTACTTC | CASSRDRGGVYEQYF
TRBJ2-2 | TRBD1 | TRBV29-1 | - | TGCAGCGTAGATACAGGGGGAACCGGGGGGCTGTTTTTT | CSVDTGGTGGLFF
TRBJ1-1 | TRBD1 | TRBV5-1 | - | TGCGCCAGCAGCTTTGATGCAGGGGGCACTGAAGCTTTCTTT | CASSFDAGGTEAFF
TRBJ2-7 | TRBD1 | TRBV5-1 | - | TGCGCCAGCAGTCCCGGGACAGCAAACTACGAGCAGTACTTC | CASSPGTANYEQYF
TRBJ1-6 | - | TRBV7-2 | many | TGTGCCAGCAGCTCGGGGCCTCAAAATTCACCCCTCCACTTT | CASSSGPQNSPLHF
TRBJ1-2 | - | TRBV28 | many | TGTGCCAGCAGTTTATTAGTCGCGGCAGGGGCCGGCTATGGCTACACCTTC | CASSLLVAAGAGYGYTF
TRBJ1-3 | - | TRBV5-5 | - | TGTGCCAGCAGCCGAATCCAGGGATCTGGAAACACCATATATTTT | CASSRIQGSGNTIYF
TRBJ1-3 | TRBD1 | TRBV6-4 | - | TGTGCCAGCAGGGTTACAGGGGGCTCTGGAAACACCATATATTTT | CASRVTGGSGNTIYF
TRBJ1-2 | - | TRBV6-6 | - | TGTGCCAGCAGTTACTCGGGGGGAGGGAGCGGCTACACCTTC | CASSYSGGGSGYTF
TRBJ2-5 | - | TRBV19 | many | TGTGCCAGTAGTATTCGACTAGTCGAGACCCAGTACTTC | CASSIRLVETQYF
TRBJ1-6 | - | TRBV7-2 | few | TGTGCCAGCCGCTACAGGAGCTCCTATAATTCACCCCTCCACTTT | CASRYRSSYNSPLHF
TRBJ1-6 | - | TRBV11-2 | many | TGTGCCAGCAGCGATAACCTAGGGGTTCCCTATAATTCACCCCTCCACTTT | CASSDNLGVPYNSPLHF
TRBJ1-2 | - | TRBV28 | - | TGTGCCAGCAGTCCAAGGCTTGGACATTTTAACTATGGCTACACCTTC | CASSPRLGHFNYGYTF